The 19 T cell receptor beta chains reported below all come from one sample, sequenced in a study of blood T cell repertoires in COVID-19. Here immunoSEQ multiplex PCR was the method, and the copy in TCRdb shows in-frame clones only, minus some. This repertoire shows approximately 200,000 clones, more than 70% found once; its top ten account for 3.5% to 5%. The sequenced sample consisted of peripheral blood. The receptors stem from a woman aged 30 to 39 with acute or convalescent COVID-19.

This clone was observed a single time. J is TRBJ1-6 and V is TRBV27; D ambiguous. The CDR3 runs to 14 residues. The germline gives CDR1 MNHEY, CDR2 SMNVEV (reference sequence). The V and J ends lost 7 bases and 0 bases respectively, with 7 bases between them. The CDR3 DNA follows: TGTGCCAGCAAGCGGAGCTCCTATAATTCACCCCTCCACTTT. This sequence encodes CASKRSSYNSPLHF.

The rearrangement uses TRBV3-1 (or the pseudogene TRBV3-2) and TRBJ1-2, with D perhaps TRBD1 (5 bases). The V and J ends lost 4 bases and 8 bases respectively, with 14 bases between them. The germline gives CDR1 LGHDT, CDR2 YNNKEL (reference sequence). The CDR3 is 13 amino acids. The chain's CDR3 is CASSLQVERGYTF. The CDR3 nucleotides read TGTGCCAGCAGCCTACAGGTGGAAAGGGGCTACACCTTC.

The J gene is TRBJ2-2, the V gene TRBV2; 7 bases line up with TRBD2. This CDR3 region has 16 residues. Unmatched junction bases numbered 16, after V lost 8 bases and J lost 7 bases. Per germline, CDR1 SNHLY and CDR2 FYNNEI. The CDR3 loop is CASFRRASGGSGELFF. The CDR3 DNA sequence: TGTGCCAGCTTCAGGCGGGCTAGCGGAGGGAGCGGGGAGCTGTTTTTT.

The chain uses TRBV28 and TRBJ2-7, with 8 nucleotides matching TRBD2. CDR1 MDHEN and CDR2 SYDVKM come from the germline V gene. CDR3 length: 15 amino acids. The V gene end was trimmed by 3 bases and the J gene end by 6 bases; junction bases not matched to a gene: 10. CDR3 nucleotide sequence: TGTGCCAGCAGTTTCGTTAGCGGGACCCCCGGCGAGCAGTACTTC. It yields the protein CASSFVSGTPGEQYF. The full variable domain, its missing parts supplied by reference TRBV28 and TRBJ2-7, is DVKVTQSSRYLVKRTGEKVFLECVQDMDHENMFWYRQDPGLGLRLIYFSYDVKMKEKGDIPEGYSVSREKKERFSLILESASTNQTSMYLCASSFVSGTPGEQYFGPGTRLTVT.

This clone turned up a few times. The rearrangement links TRBV7-9 to TRBJ2-1; D is ambiguous. V lost 11 bases to trimming and J lost 4 bases, with 18 bases between them. Germline V gene data show CDR1 as SEHNR and CDR2 as FQNEAQ (reference sequence). The CDR3 consists of 14 residues. CDR3 protein: CALSHDSAYNEQFF. The DNA for the CDR3 is TGTGCCCTATCCCATGACTCGGCGTACAATGAGCAGTTCTTC.

The V gene is TRBV4-1, the J gene TRBJ2-3; D may be TRBD2 (6 bases). Germline V gene sequence: CDR1 MGHRA, CDR2 YSYEKL. Trimming took 4 bases from V and 0 from J, leaving 11 bases between them. The CDR3 has 15 residues. CDR3 nucleotide sequence: TGCGCCAGCAGCCCTACCGGGACTAGCACAGATACGCAGTATTTT. Its translation is CASSPTGTSTDTQYF.

The rearrangement links TRBV30 to TRBJ1-2; TRBD1 is a possible D gene (5 bases). V lost 4 bases to trimming and J lost 8 bases, with 14 bases between them. Germline-derived CDR1 and CDR2 are GTSNPN and SVGIG (reference sequence). The CDR3 sequence is 12 residues long. This CDR3 is CAWTRDFEGYTF. CDR3 sequence (DNA): TGTGCCTGGACCCGGGACTTTGAGGGCTACACCTTC.

Worth noting for this clone: The same CDR3 can be traced to other DNA sequences in this sample. CDR3 DNA sequence: TGTGCCTGGAGCAGGGGGTACGGTCAGCCCCAGCATTTT. It encodes CAWSRGYGQPQHF. The rearrangement links TRBV30 to TRBJ1-5, with 7 bases lining up with TRBD1. The ends lost 3 bases at V and 6 bases at J; junction bases unmatched: 5. The CDR3 spans 13 residues. Germline V gene sequence: CDR1 GTSNPN, CDR2 SVGIG (reference sequence).

This chain uses TRBV18 with TRBJ1-5; D not certain. V gave up 3 bases and J gave up 7 bases, with 16 bases separating them. The CDR3 spans 15 residues. Germline loops: CDR1 KGHSH, CDR2 LQKENI. The CDR3, as DNA: TGTGCCAGCTCACCCGTTGAGGGAATTGGGCAGCCCCAGCATTTT. It is translated as CASSPVEGIGQPQHF. The full variable domain, with the rest looked up from reference TRBV18 and TRBJ1-5, is NAGVMQNPRHLVRRRGQEARLRCSPMKGHSHVYWYRQLPEEGLKFMVYLQKENIIDESGMPKERFSAEFPKEGPSILRIQQVVRGDSAAYFCASSPVEGIGQPQHFGDGTRLSIL.

V gene TRBV3-1 (or the pseudogene TRBV3-2) combines with J gene TRBJ2-1, with 12 bases lining up with TRBD2. The CDR3 covers 16 residues. The germline gives CDR1 LGHDT, CDR2 YNNKEL (reference sequence). With V trimmed by 4 bases and J by 6 bases, 7 bases remained unmatched. This CDR3 reads CASSPPSGRALNEQFF. The CDR3 region has the DNA TGTGCCAGCAGCCCTCCTAGCGGGAGGGCCCTCAATGAGCAGTTCTTC.

CDR3 amino acids: CASSKTLGGSHEQFF. The CDR3 bases are TGCGCCAGCAGCAAGACCTTGGGCGGGAGTCATGAGCAGTTCTTC. The rearrangement uses TRBV5-1 and TRBJ2-1, with 7 bases that match TRBD2. Germline CDR1 is SGHRS and CDR2 is YFSETQ. This CDR3 contains 15 residues. V was clipped by 4 bases and J by 8 bases; unmatched bases: 12.

V and J are TRBV27 and TRBJ2-1, with D possibly TRBD2 on 6 matching bases. Germline V gene data show CDR1 as MNHEY and CDR2 as SMNVEV (reference sequence). The CDR3 sequence is 14 residues long. Between the trimmed V and J ends, which lost 5 bases and 6 bases, there was a span of 14 bases. The CDR3 sequence: CASSPGLATNEQFF. The CDR3 DNA sequence: TGTGCCAGCAGTCCGGGCCTAGCGACCAATGAGCAGTTCTTC.

This clone was counted once. The chain combines TRBV11-2 with TRBJ2-7; unclear D gene. The V gene lost 3 bases and the J gene lost 6 bases, with 6 bases spanning the gap. Germline CDR1 SGHAT, CDR2 FQNNGV. This CDR3 spans 11 amino acids. In nucleotides, the CDR3 is TGTGCCAGCAGCTTTATCGTCGAGCAGTACTTC. Encoded protein: CASSFIVEQYF.

A note on this clone: Other DNA sequences in the same sample also yield this CDR3. The chain combines TRBV11-2 with TRBJ2-6; the D gene is possibly TRBD2 (5 bases). Germline CDR1 SGHAT, CDR2 FQNNGV. The CDR3 consists of 16 residues. V was pared by 2 bases and J by 2 bases, with 10 bases between. The CDR3 nucleotides are TGTGCCAGCAGCTTATTCGCCGGGACTGGGGCCAACGTCCTGACTTTC. As protein: CASSLFAGTGANVLTF.

The V and J genes are TRBV12-5 and TRBJ2-3; D might be TRBD2 (6 bases). CDR1 and CDR2 (germline): LGHNT, FRNRAP. V lost 4 bases, J lost 5 bases, and 19 bases lay in between. This CDR3 contains 16 residues. Here the CDR3 reads CASGWVIGRRGDTQYF. CDR3 bases: TGTGCTAGTGGTTGGGTTATAGGGCGGAGGGGAGATACGCAGTATTTT. Full variable domain (rest looked up from reference TRBV12-5 and TRBJ2-3): DARVTQTPRHKVTEMGQEVTMRCQPILGHNTVFWYRQTMMQGLELLAYFRNRAPLDDSGMPKDRFSAEMPDATLATLKIQPSEPRDSAVYFCASGWVIGRRGDTQYFGPGTRLTVL.

The chain is built from TRBV6-5 and TRBJ1-1; D is uncertain. The CDR3 has 16 residues. The germline V gene has CDR1 MNHEY and CDR2 SVGAGI. V lost 0 bases and J 1 base, leaving 12 bases between the germline ends. The CDR3: CASSYSLWASNTEAFF. CDR3 DNA sequence: TGTGCCAGCAGTTACTCGCTATGGGCCTCGAACACTGAAGCTTTCTTT.

This chain uses TRBV28 with TRBJ1-1; D is unresolved. This CDR3 is 14 amino acids long. Per the germline V gene, CDR1 is MDHEN and CDR2 is SYDVKM. The V gene lost 3 bases and the J gene lost 0 bases, with 8 bases spanning the gap. The CDR3 DNA reads TGTGCCAGCAGTTTTACAGCCATGAACACTGAAGCTTTCTTT. This codes for CASSFTAMNTEAFF.

The chain has TRBV6-5 and TRBJ1-1; D is perhaps TRBD1 (6 bases). This CDR3 spans 11 amino acids. Germline CDR1 and CDR2: MNHEY and SVGAGI. The V end was cut by 7 bases, the J end by 13 bases, with 16 bases between. As DNA, the CDR3 is TGTGCCAGCATAAAACAGGGAAACAATTTCTTT. Amino acids: CASIKQGNNFF.

The chain carries TRBV20-1 and TRBJ2-1; tentatively, D is TRBD2 (5 bases). CDR3 size: 14 residues. Trimming took 3 bases from V and 7 from J, leaving 16 bases between them. The germline V gene encodes CDR1 DFQATT and CDR2 SNEGSKA (reference sequence). This CDR3 reads CSASSQPSGNEQFF. The CDR3 region has the DNA TGCAGTGCTAGTAGCCAACCCAGCGGAAATGAGCAGTTCTTC.